The clone carrying this TCR beta chain came up a few times. The target antigen is unknown. The V end was cut by 1 base, the J end by 8 bases, with 12 bases between. The CDR3 has 14 residues. Healthy Caucasian individuals made up all the donors. Addition of a universal primer site occurred through template switching, and cDNA carried unique molecular identifiers. TCRdb analysed the 5' RACE reads with MiXCR anew, one entry per CDR3 protein. The top ten hold 1.5% to 2% of the sample, which has about 890,000 distinct CDR3 sequences, 9% to 15% seen once. These data belong to a study of identical twins. Study-wide findings and caveats: A partial confounding effect on zero-insertion analyses could come from invariant MAIT and iNKT cells. There were fewer insertions in abundant cord blood beta clonotypes, but memory repertoires showed no such pattern.

These records were also assigned to another study, of yellow fever vaccine responses in identical twins.

The origin of this receptor is a woman in her late teens or twenties in good health. Specimen: PBMCs. The rearrangement joins TRBV12-3 or TRBV12-4 to TRBJ2-1; D not resolved. The CDR3 nucleotides are TGTGCCAGCAGTTTAGGGGGTTATTTCGATGAGCAGTTCTTC. Amino acids: CASSLGGYFDEQFF.